This T cell receptor (beta chain) was recovered during a study of blood T cell repertoires in COVID-19. Looking at the study overall: Donors in the United States, Italy and Spain gave samples during acute or convalescent COVID-19.

Profiled with immunoSEQ multiplex PCR; TCRdb holds only in-frame clones, not every one. The table shows under 200,000 clones, with about 83% occurring only once. The CDR3 has 13 residues. Trimming removed 7 bases from V and 2 bases from J, with 11 bases in between. The V gene's germline CDR1 is SGHRS and CDR2 YFSETQ. Sequenced material: peripheral blood. V and J are TRBV5-1 and TRBJ2-3, with D tentatively TRBD2 (6 bases). This clonotype was sampled from a woman aged 70-85 years with COVID-19, enrolled during active disease. The CDR3 DNA follows: TGCGCCAGCCGCCCGGGGGTCACAGATACGCAGTATTTT. Protein: CASRPGVTDTQYF.